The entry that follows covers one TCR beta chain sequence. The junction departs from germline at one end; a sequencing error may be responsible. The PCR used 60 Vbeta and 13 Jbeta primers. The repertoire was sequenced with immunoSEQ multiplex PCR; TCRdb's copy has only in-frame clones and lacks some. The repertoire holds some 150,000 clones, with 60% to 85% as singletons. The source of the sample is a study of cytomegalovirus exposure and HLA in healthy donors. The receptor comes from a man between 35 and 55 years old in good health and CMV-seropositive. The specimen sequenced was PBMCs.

The CDR3 DNA is TGTTCCAGCAGCGCGACAGGGACCTTGAGATACACCTTC. Protein: CSSSATGTLRYTF. The V call is TRBV7-9, the J call TRBJ1-2; 7 bases align to TRBD1. Germline assignment: CDR1 SEHNR and CDR2 FQNEAQ (reference sequence). The CDR3 has 13 residues.